The 9 T cell receptor beta chains listed next were all sequenced from one sample in a study of blood T cell repertoires in COVID-19. TCRdb keeps only in-frame clones here, not all; method: immunoSEQ multiplex PCR. Among over 300,000 clones listed, 70% to 90% were seen once. The sample was peripheral blood. These receptors were collected from a human donor in a cohort sampled during active COVID-19.

Only a few counts were recorded for this clone. The chain uses TRBV11-1 and TRBJ2-3, with a tentative D call TRBD1 (6 bases). There are 14 residues in the CDR3. The germline V gene has CDR1 SGHAT and CDR2 FQDESV (reference sequence). Trimming stripped 8 bases from V and 1 base from J, with 13 bases between. DNA of the CDR3: TGTGCCAGCGAGAGGGGGATTGGCACAGATACGCAGTATTTT. It specifies CASERGIGTDTQYF.

A single count supports this clone. The V and J genes are TRBV5-1 and TRBJ2-3; TRBD2 matches at 7 bases. CDR1 SGHRS and CDR2 YFSETQ come from the germline V gene. Losses at the gene ends were 4 bases for V and 4 bases for J; bases not matched to a gene: 9. The CDR3 totals 15 residues. CDR3 in amino acids: CASSSSSGAPDTQYF. CDR3 sequence (DNA): TGCGCCAGCAGCAGCTCCAGCGGGGCCCCAGATACGCAGTATTTT.

The chain has TRBV13 and TRBJ1-2; D call uncertain. V lost 5 bases to trimming and J lost 1 base, with 11 bases between them. The CDR3 is made up of 14 amino acids. In germline, CDR1 is PRHDT, CDR2 FYEKMQ (reference sequence). For the CDR3, the DNA is TGTGCCAGCAGCGCGGGCCGGGGTAACTATGGCTACACCTTC. Translating gives CASSAGRGNYGYTF.

CDR3 sequence reads: CSVNKNTEAFF. For the CDR3, the DNA is TGCAGCGTTAACAAGAACACTGAAGCTTTCTTT. The chain links TRBV29-1 to TRBJ1-1; D call uncertain. Trimming stripped 5 bases from V and 1 base from J, with 5 bases between. The CDR3 sequence is 11 residues long. Per the germline V gene, CDR1 is SQVTM and CDR2 is ANQGSEA. The full variable domain, with the rest looked up from reference TRBV29-1 and TRBJ1-1, is SAVISQKPSRDICQRGTSLTIQCQVDSQVTMMFWYRQQPGQSLTLIATANQGSEATYESGFVIDKFPISRPNLTFSTLTVSNMSPEDSSIYLCSVNKNTEAFFGQGTRLTVV.

The V call is TRBV14, the J call TRBJ1-4, with 9 bases identical to TRBD1. Germline assignment: CDR1 SGHDN and CDR2 FVKESK. With V trimmed by 5 bases and J by 8 bases, 3 bases remained unmatched. This CDR3 has 13 amino acids. CDR3 bases: TGTGCCAGCAGCTGGACAGGGGAAGAAAAACTGTTTTTT. This encodes CASSWTGEEKLFF. The full variable domain, rest sourced from reference TRBV14 and TRBJ1-4, is EAGVTQFPSHSVIEKGQTVTLRCDPISGHDNLYWYRRVMGKEIKFLLHFVKESKQDESGMPNNRFLAERTGGTYSTLKVQPAELEDSGVYFCASSWTGEEKLFFGSGTQLSVL.

V gene TRBV6-5 combines with J gene TRBJ2-7; 8 bases fit TRBD1. The CDR3 sequence is 14 residues long. Looked up from germline, CDR1 is MNHEY and CDR2 is SVGAGI. V trimming: 4 bases; J trimming: 4 bases; junction bases outside the gene matches: 6. The CDR3 DNA follows: TGTGCCAGCAGTTTCAGGGGGCGCGGGTACGAGCAGTACTTC. Protein product: CASSFRGRGYEQYF.

The chain uses TRBV4-2 and TRBJ2-3; D is possibly TRBD2 (6 bases). CDR3 length: 16 amino acids. Looked up from germline, CDR1 is LGHNA and CDR2 is YNFKEQ. Trimming left V 0 bases short and J 0 bases short, with 10 bases between. CDR3 loop: CASSQDRRGSTDTQYF. CDR3 DNA sequence: TGTGCCAGCAGCCAAGATAGGCGGGGTAGCACAGATACGCAGTATTTT.

The gene calls are TRBV19 and TRBJ1-1; 8 bases are shared with TRBD1. The CDR3 is 16 residues long. Trimming cost V 5 bases and J 1 base; bases outside gene matches: 9. From germline, CDR1 is LNHDA and CDR2 SQIVND (reference sequence). This CDR3 is CASSSRATGENTEAFF. In DNA form, the CDR3 reads TGTGCCAGTAGTTCCCGTGCGACAGGGGAGAACACTGAAGCTTTCTTT.

The V and J genes are TRBV19 and TRBJ1-5; possibly TRBD1 for D (6 bases). The CDR3 is made up of 16 amino acids. Germline V gene sequence: CDR1 LNHDA, CDR2 SQIVND (reference sequence). Trimming stripped 6 bases from V and 3 bases from J, with 18 bases between. CDR3 coding DNA: TGTGCCAGTAGGGATAGGCCCGGGACAACCAATCAGCCCCAGCATTTT. Encoded protein: CASRDRPGTTNQPQHF. Drawing the rest from reference TRBV19 and TRBJ1-5, the complete variable domain is DGGITQSPKYLFRKEGQNVTLSCEQNLNHDAMYWYRQDPGQGLRLIYYSQIVNDFQKGDIAEGYSVSREKKESFPLTVTSAQKNPTAFYLCASRDRPGTTNQPQHFGDGTRLSIL.